One and the same sample provided the 13 T cell receptor beta chains below, sequenced in a study of shared T cell receptors in the human thymus (dated by TCRdb to about 2021). Preparation of the library involved the immunoSEQ multiplex PCR assay. TCRdb limited this immuneACCESS table to in-frame rearrangements with V and J called. A share of clones is missing; checked studies link under half to unresolved V genes, and the rest is unexplained. This sample lists 720,000 or so clones; approximately 83% were detected once. The ten largest make up roughly 0.01% of the sample. These data also formed part of another study, on human thymus T cells.

The specimen sequenced was thymocytes. These receptors originate from a girl less than two years old with a congenital heart defect. Donor details come from another sample of the same person, matched by shared clones.

This sequence joins TRBV4-1 and TRBJ1-3; 7 positions agree with TRBD1. The length of the CDR3 is 17 residues. J lost 0 bases, V lost 2 bases, and 7 bases had no gene match. The V gene's germline CDR1 is MGHRA and CDR2 YSYEKL. CDR3 nucleotides: TGCGCCAGCAGCCAATTTAGACAGGGCCGCTCTGGAAACACCATATATTTT. The encoded protein is CASSQFRQGRSGNTIYF.

The chain employs TRBV6-1 and TRBJ2-2; D not certain. Trimming left V 2 bases short and J 10 bases short, with 35 bases between. This CDR3 spans 21 amino acids. Per the germline V gene, CDR1 is MNHNS and CDR2 is SASEGT. Here the CDR3 DNA reads TGTGCCAGCAGTGAAAATTTATGGTCGTCTGTAGCAGTATCCCCTAGGTCGGAGCTGTTTTTT. Its translation: CASSENLWSSVAVSPRSELFF.

CDR3: CASSPRTGHNEQFF. CDR3 bases: TGTGCCAGCAGCCCCCGGACAGGCCACAATGAGCAGTTCTTC. The chain couples TRBV7-2 to TRBJ2-1, with 7 bases identical to TRBD1. V dropped 5 bases and J dropped 5; count of bases not matched to a gene: 6. CDR1 is SGHTA and CDR2 is FQGNSA in the germline V gene. The CDR3 is 14 residues long.

This chain uses TRBV15 with TRBJ1-5; D may be TRBD1 (6 bases). Germline V gives CDR1 LNHNV, CDR2 YYDKDF (reference sequence). Trimming cost V 6 bases and J 7 bases, with 22 bases left between them. The CDR3 is 16 amino acids. DNA of the CDR3: TGTGCCACCAGGAGAATCCAGGGGATGGGTTGGCAGCCCCAGCATTTT. Protein product: CATRRIQGMGWQPQHF.

The rearrangement uses TRBV7-6 and TRBJ1-2; 7 bases are shared with TRBD1. CDR3 size: 17 residues. The trim removed 1 base at V and 7 bases at J, leaving 15 bases unmatched. CDR1 and CDR2 from the germline V gene are SGHVS and FNYEAQ. The CDR3 is CASSLVAGRGLTVGYTF. CDR3 nucleotide sequence: TGTGCCAGCAGCTTAGTCGCAGGAAGGGGGCTTACGGTTGGCTACACCTTC.

The genes are TRBV11-2 and TRBJ1-3, with D possibly being TRBD1 (5 bases). Germline V gene data show CDR1 as SGHAT and CDR2 as FQNNGV. This CDR3 region has 17 residues. Trimming took off 1 base at V and 2 bases at J, with 15 bases between the two ends. CDR3 sequence (DNA): TGTGCCAGCAGCTTAGTGGGGTTGGGGGAGGCTGGAAACACCATATATTTT. The encoded protein is CASSLVGLGEAGNTIYF.

This clone was observed a single time. The chain recombines TRBV7-2 with TRBJ2-3; D is possibly TRBD2 (6 bases). Looked up from germline, CDR1 is SGHTA and CDR2 is FQGNSA. This CDR3 is 18 amino acids long. Trimming cost V 0 bases and J 0 bases, with 16 bases left between them. This CDR3 reads CASSLAEEGLQSTDTQYF. The CDR3, as DNA: TGTGCCAGCAGCTTAGCGGAGGAGGGGCTTCAGAGCACAGATACGCAGTATTTT.

The rearrangement uses TRBV7-3 and TRBJ1-6; no definite D call. This CDR3 is built from 15 residues. Trimming left V 1 base short and J 5 bases short, with 9 bases between. CDR1 and CDR2 (germline): SGHTA, FQGTGA. CDR3 in amino acids: CASSLSGPDNSPLHF. CDR3 DNA: TGTGCCAGCAGCTTAAGTGGTCCGGATAATTCACCCCTCCACTTT.

V and J are TRBV7-2 and TRBJ2-1; 7 bases are a match to TRBD2. The V segment lost 2 bases and the J segment 7 bases; nucleotides outside the gene matches: 11. This CDR3 region has 16 residues. The V gene's germline CDR1 is SGHTA and CDR2 FQGNSA. In DNA form, the CDR3 reads TGTGCCAGCAGCTTAAATGGTACTAGCGTTGGGAATGAGCAGTTCTTC. Translation gives CASSLNGTSVGNEQFF.

This rearrangement joins TRBV27 to TRBJ1-5; the match to TRBD1 covers 11 bases. The CDR3 length is 19 residues. J gave up 0 bases and V 5 bases, and 12 bases lay outside the gene matches. Germline lookup yields CDR1 MNHEY and CDR2 SMNVEV (reference sequence). The CDR3, as DNA: TGTGCCAGCAGTCGAACTAGGGACAGGGGGGAGTATAGCAATCAGCCCCAGCATTTT. The encoded protein is CASSRTRDRGEYSNQPQHF.

This clone was seen only once. The rearrangement uses TRBV7-8 and TRBJ1-5; D possibly corresponds to TRBD1 (6 bases). Germline V CDR1 and CDR2: SGHVS, FQNEAQ. The CDR3 is made up of 14 amino acids. Deletions cut 4 bases from V and 6 bases from J, with 13 bases between. This chain's CDR3 is CASSSGVEAQPQHF. DNA for the CDR3: TGTGCCAGCAGCTCAGGGGTGGAGGCTCAGCCCCAGCATTTT.

The chain links TRBV4-3 to TRBJ1-1; tentatively, D is TRBD1 (5 bases). Between the trimmed V and J ends, which lost 4 bases and 2 bases, there was a span of 14 bases. Germline assignment: CDR1 LGHNA and CDR2 YSLEER. This CDR3 contains 15 residues. The chain's CDR3 is CASSLSTATNTEAFF. CDR3 nucleotide sequence: TGCGCCAGCAGCCTCTCGACAGCCACTAACACTGAAGCTTTCTTT.

This sequence joins TRBV5-1 and TRBJ2-1; TRBD2 agrees at 13 bases. Germline V CDR1 and CDR2: SGHRS, YFSETQ. The CDR3 sequence is 16 residues long. J lost 9 bases, V lost 2 bases, and 8 bases had no gene match. CDR3 in amino acids: CASSFALAGGAGEQFF. In nucleotides, the CDR3 is TGCGCCAGCAGCTTTGCACTAGCGGGGGGGGCAGGTGAGCAGTTCTTC.